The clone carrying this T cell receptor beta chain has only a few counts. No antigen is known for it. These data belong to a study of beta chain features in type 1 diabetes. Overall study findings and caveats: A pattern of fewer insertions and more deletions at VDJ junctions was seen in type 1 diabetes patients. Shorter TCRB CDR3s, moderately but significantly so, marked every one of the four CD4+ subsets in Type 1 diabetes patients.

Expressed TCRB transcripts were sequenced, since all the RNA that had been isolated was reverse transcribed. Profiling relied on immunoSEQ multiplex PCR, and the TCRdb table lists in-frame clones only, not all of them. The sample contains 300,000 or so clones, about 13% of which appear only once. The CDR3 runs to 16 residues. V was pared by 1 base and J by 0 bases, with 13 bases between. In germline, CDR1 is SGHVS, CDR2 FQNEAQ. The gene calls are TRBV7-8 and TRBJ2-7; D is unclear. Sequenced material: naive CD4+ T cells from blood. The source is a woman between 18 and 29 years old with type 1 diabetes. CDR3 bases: TGTGCCAGCAGCTTAGTTGGGCATCAGAGCTCCTACGAGCAGTACGTC. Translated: CASSLVGHQSSYEQYV.